This TCR beta chain was observed in a study of CD8+ T cells in alopecia areata (dated by TCRdb to the late 2010s). Describing the broader study: To study T cell clonal expansion in alopecia areata, the researchers applied high-throughput TCRbeta sequencing to both the C3H/HeJ mouse model and human patients. Human TCRbeta sequencing covered scalp tissue and sorted CD4+ and CD8+ peripheral blood T cells from patchy and totalis/universalis alopecia areata patients and healthy controls. Scalp clonality was compared among normal scalp (n=4), patchy alopecia areata scalp (n=8), and alopecia totalis/universalis scalp (n=8). RNA was extracted with the PAXgene miRNA kit for fixed scalp, the miRNeasy kit for PBMCs, and the RNeasy kit for mouse skin. TCRbeta CDR3 regions were amplified by immunoSEQ multiplex PCR using 35 Vbeta forward and 13 Jbeta reverse primers. Findings and caveats that apply to the study as a whole: Shared TCR sequences between patients were less evident than in mice, which may be partly attributable to HLA diversity in the patient population. Lesional scalp, especially in alopecia totalis/universalis, showed higher clonality and more expanded CD8+ clones than normal scalp, suggesting antigenic drive. Resident alphabeta T cells in normal human skin are also sequenced, complicating scalp TCR repertoire analysis, unlike mouse skin dominated by gammadelta T cells.

Remarks on this clone: The clone's antigen remains unknown. The record has no base qualities; no much larger clone is one base away.

After PBMCs were isolated by density centrifugation and stained for CD3, CD4 and CD8, a FACSAria was used to sort CD4+ and CD8+ T cells. Unaffected controls provided scalp biopsies and blood samples. From the cysteine through the phenylalanine, the CDR3 covers 15 amino acids. Only the CDR3 part of the read is kept: 45 bases, read in frame from the first base. Via the germline V gene (reference sequence), CDR1 is MNHEY and CDR2 SMNVEV. Trimming accounts for 6 bases at V and 5 bases at J, while the number of junction bases matched to no gene is 6. Library construction relied on the immunoSEQ multiplex PCR assay. To provide template for TCR sequencing, every sample had RNA extracted and reverse transcribed into cDNA. First-strand cDNA was synthesized with SuperScript III using a 2:1 mix of oligo-dT and random hexamers. Amplification bias was assessed with a synthetic immune receptor repertoire, and residual bias was removed computationally. Per the source publication's procedure: After raw reads were preprocessed to remove errors, the CDR3 was defined following IMGT conventions as running from the conserved cysteine to phenylalanine. Clonality was computed as 1 minus the Shannon entropy, with the entropy normalized by log2 of the number of productive unique TCRs. Whether each scalp clone was CD4 or CD8 was inferred by checking scalp TCRbeta sequences against the CD4 and CD8 repertoires from sorted blood. TCRdb holds this immuneACCESS table with in-frame rearrangements only. Some clones are missing; in checked studies, unresolved V genes explain under half, and the rest has no known cause. V and J calls and clone size are as listed in that table; D and trimming were resolved from the DNA. The sample yields about 200,000 clones; more than 55% were counted once. The ten largest make up approximately 4.9% of the sample.

Recombination joined TRBV27 with TRBJ2-1; 11 bases in the middle match TRBD2. This receptor was obtained from a human donor in good health. Sequenced: CD8+ T cells sorted from blood. The CDR3 reads CASSSPTSGDNEQFF. The nucleotides are TGTGCCAGCAGCTCTCCGACTAGCGGGGACAATGAGCAGTTCTTC.